Reported below is one TCR beta chain. The antigen is unknown. The source of the sample is a study of CD8 T cells in ankylosing spondylitis. Making use of molecular barcodes, quantitative 5'-RACE generated TCR beta libraries. TCRdb passed the 5' RACE reads through MiXCR, listing each CDR3 protein once. Among approximately 17,000 distinct CDR3 sequences listed, around 8% were seen once. The study's findings and limits: In peripheral blood, disease-linked CD8+ clones occurred at relatively low frequencies. Past research had described some motif variants in reactive arthritis synovial fluid and blood. One TCR beta motif, made up of roughly eight highly homologous variants, appeared characteristic of ankylosing spondylitis blood.

CDR3 length: 15 residues. The V gene end was trimmed by 6 bases and the J gene end by 7 bases; junction bases not matched to a gene: 6. CDR1 is SNHLY, CDR2 FYNNEI, per germline. This sequence originates from a male donor with ankylosing spondylitis or in good health (not recorded which). The rearrangement uses TRBV2 and TRBJ2-7; the match to TRBD2 covers 16 bases. The sample taken for sequencing was blood. The CDR3 sequence is CASRRGTSGRVEQYF. The CDR3 bases are TGTGCCAGCAGGAGGGGGACTAGCGGGAGGGTTGAGCAGTACTTC.